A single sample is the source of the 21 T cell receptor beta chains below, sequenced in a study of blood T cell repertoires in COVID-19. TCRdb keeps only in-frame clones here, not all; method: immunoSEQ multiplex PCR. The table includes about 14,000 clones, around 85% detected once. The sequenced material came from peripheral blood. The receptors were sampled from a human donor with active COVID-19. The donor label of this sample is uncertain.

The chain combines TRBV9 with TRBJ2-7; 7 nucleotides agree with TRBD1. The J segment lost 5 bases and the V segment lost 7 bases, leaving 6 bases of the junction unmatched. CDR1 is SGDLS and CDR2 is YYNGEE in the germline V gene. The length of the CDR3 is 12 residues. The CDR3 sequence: CASGRQGNEQYF. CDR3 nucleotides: TGTGCCAGCGGTCGACAGGGAAACGAGCAGTACTTC. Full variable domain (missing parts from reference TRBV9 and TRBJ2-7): DSGVTQTPKHLITATGQRVTLRCSPRSGDLSVYWYQQSLDQGLQFLIQYYNGEERAKGNILERFSAQQFPDLHSELNLSSLELGDSALYFCASGRQGNEQYFGPGTRLTVT.

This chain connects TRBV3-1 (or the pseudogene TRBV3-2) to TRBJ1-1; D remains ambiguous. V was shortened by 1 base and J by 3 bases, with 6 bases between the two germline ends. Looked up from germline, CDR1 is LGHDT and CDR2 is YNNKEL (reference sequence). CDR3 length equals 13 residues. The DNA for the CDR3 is TGTGCCAGCAGCCAAGGGGCCTACACTGAAGCTTTCTTT. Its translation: CASSQGAYTEAFF.

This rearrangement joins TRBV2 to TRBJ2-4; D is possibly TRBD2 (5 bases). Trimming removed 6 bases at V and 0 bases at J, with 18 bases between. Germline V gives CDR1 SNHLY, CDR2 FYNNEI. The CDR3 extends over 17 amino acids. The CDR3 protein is CASRFEMDFLAKNIQYF. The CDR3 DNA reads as TGTGCCAGCAGGTTCGAAATGGACTTTCTAGCCAAAAACATTCAGTACTTC.

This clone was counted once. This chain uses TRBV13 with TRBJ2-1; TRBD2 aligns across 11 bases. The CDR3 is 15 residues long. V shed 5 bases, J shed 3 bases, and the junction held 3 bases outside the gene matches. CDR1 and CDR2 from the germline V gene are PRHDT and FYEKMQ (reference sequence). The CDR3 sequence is CASSRGTSGYNEQFF. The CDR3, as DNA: TGTGCCAGCAGCCGCGGGACTAGCGGCTACAATGAGCAGTTCTTC.

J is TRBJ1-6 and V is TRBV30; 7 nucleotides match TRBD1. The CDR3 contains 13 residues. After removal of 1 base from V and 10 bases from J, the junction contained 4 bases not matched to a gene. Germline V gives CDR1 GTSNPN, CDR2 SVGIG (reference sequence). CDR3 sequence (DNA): TGTGCCTGGAGTGACAGGGGAGGATCACCCCTCCACTTT. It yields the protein CAWSDRGGSPLHF.

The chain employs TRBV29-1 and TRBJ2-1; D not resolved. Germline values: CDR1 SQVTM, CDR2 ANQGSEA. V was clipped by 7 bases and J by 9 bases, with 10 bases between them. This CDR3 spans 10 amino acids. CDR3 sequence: CSAQITEQFF. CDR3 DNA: TGCAGCGCCCAGATAACTGAGCAGTTCTTC.

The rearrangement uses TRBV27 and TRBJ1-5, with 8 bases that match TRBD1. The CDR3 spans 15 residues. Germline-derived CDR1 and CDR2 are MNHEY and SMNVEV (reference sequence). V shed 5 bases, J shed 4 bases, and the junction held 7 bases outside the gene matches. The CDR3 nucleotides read TGTGCCAGCAGTCAAGGGACAGGACGGAATCAGCCCCAGCATTTT. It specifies CASSQGTGRNQPQHF.

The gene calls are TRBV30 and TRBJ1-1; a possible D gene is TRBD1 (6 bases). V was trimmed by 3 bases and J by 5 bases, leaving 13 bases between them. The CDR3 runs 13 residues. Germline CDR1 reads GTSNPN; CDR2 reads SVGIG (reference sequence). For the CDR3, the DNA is TGTGCCTGGAGCCGGGGAGGGGGGACTGAAGCTTTCTTT. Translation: CAWSRGGGTEAFF.

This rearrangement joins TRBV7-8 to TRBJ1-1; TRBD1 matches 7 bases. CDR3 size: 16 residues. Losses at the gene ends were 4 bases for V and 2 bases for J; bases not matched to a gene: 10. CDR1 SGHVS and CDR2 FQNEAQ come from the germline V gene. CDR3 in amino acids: CASSSFDRDGNTEAFF. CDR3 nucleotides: TGTGCCAGCAGCTCCTTTGACAGGGATGGAAACACTGAAGCTTTCTTT.

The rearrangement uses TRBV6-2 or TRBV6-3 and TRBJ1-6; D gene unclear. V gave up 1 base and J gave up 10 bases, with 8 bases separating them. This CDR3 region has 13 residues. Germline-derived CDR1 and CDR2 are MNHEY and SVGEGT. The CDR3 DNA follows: TGTGCCAGCAGTTACTATCGTAGCTCACCCCTCCACTTT. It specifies CASSYYRSSPLHF.

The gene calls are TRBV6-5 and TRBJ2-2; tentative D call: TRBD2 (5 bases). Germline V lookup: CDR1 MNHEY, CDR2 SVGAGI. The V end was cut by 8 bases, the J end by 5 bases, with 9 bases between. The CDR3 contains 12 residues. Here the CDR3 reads CASGRWTGELFF. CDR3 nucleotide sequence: TGTGCCAGCGGGAGATGGACCGGGGAGCTGTTTTTT.

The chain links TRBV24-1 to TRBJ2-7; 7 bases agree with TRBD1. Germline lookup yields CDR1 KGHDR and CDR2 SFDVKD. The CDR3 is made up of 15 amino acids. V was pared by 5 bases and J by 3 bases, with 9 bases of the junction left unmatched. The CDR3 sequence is CATSGGPAGGYEQYF. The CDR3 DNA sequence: TGTGCCACCAGTGGTGGTCCGGCAGGGGGCTACGAGCAGTACTTC.

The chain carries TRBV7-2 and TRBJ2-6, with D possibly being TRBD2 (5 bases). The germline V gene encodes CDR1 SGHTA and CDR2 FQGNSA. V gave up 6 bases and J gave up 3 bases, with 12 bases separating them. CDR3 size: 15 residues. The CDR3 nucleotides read TGTGCCAGCAGTCCACGGGGTTTTGGGGCCAACGTCCTGACTTTC. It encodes CASSPRGFGANVLTF.

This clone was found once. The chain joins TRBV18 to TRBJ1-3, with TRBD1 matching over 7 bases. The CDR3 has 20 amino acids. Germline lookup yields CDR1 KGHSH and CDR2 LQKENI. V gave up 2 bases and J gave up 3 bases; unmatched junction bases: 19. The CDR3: CASSPTASTGSLLGGNTIYF. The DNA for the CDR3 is TGTGCCAGCTCACCAACCGCTTCGACAGGGTCCCTGTTAGGTGGAAACACCATATATTTT.

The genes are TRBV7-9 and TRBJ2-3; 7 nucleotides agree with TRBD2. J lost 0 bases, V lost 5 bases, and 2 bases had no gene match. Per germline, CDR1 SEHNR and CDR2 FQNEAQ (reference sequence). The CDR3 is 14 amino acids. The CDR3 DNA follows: TGTGCCAGCAGCCGAGCGGGGAGCACAGATACGCAGTATTTT. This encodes CASSRAGSTDTQYF.

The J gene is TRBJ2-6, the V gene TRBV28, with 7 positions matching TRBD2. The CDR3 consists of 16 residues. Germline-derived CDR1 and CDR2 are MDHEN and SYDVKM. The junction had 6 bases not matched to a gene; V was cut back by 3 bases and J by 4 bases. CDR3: CASSFPGGSGANVLTF. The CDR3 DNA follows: TGTGCCAGCAGTTTTCCCGGGGGGTCAGGGGCCAACGTCCTGACTTTC.

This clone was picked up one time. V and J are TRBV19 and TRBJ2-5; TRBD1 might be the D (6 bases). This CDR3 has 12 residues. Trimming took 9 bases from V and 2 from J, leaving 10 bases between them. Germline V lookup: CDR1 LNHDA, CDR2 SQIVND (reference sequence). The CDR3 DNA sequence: TGTGCCAGCGGACAGACACAAGAGACCCAGTACTTC. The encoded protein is CASGQTQETQYF. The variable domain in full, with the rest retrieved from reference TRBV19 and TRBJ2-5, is DGGITQSPKYLFRKEGQNVTLSCEQNLNHDAMYWYRQDPGQGLRLIYYSQIVNDFQKGDIAEGYSVSREKKESFPLTVTSAQKNPTAFYLCASGQTQETQYFGPGTRLLVL.

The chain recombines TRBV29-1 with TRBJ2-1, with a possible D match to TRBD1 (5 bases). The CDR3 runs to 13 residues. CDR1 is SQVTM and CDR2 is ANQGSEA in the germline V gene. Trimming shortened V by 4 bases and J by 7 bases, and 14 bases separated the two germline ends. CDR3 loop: CSVGGLSTNEQFF. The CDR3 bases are TGCAGCGTTGGGGGCCTTTCAACTAATGAGCAGTTCTTC.

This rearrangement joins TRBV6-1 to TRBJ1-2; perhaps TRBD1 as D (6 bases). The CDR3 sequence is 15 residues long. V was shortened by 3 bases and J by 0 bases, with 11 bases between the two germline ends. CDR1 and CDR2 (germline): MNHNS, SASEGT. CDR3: CASSDPGHTNYGYTF. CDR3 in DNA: TGTGCCAGCAGTGATCCGGGACATACTAACTATGGCTACACCTTC.

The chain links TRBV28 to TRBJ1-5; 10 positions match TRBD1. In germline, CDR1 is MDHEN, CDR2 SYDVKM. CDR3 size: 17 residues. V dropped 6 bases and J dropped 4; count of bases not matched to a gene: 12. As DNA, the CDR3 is TGTGCCAGCAGCCCCGCGGGGACAGGGGTGGTTAATCAGCCCCAGCATTTT. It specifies CASSPAGTGVVNQPQHF. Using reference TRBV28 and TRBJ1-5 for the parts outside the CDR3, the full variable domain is DVKVTQSSRYLVKRTGEKVFLECVQDMDHENMFWYRQDPGLGLRLIYFSYDVKMKEKGDIPEGYSVSREKKERFSLILESASTNQTSMYLCASSPAGTGVVNQPQHFGDGTRLSIL.

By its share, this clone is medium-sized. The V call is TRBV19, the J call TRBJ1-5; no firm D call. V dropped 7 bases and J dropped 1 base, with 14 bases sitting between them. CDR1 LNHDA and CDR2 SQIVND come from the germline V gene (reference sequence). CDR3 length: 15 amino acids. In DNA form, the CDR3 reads TGTGCCAGTATGCACACGAGACTCAGCAATCAGCCCCAGCATTTT. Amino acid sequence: CASMHTRLSNQPQHF.